This T cell receptor beta chain was found in a study of OX40 agonist ivuxolimab in advanced cancers. About the study: Cohort: about 80% men, mean age around 60, aged about 20 to 90.

Comment on this clone: Antigen specificity is unknown.

Overall study results and limits: With doses of 0.1 to 3.0 mg/kg, CD4+ and CD8+ blood T cells had undergone clonal expansion by week 6. Low normalized T-cell clonal expansion was also seen in some nonresponders.

This CDR3 contains 15 residues. Per the germline V gene, CDR1 is LNHDA and CDR2 is SQIVND (reference sequence). The J segment lost 4 bases and the V segment lost 5 bases, leaving 7 bases of the junction unmatched. Method: immunoSEQ multiplex PCR; TCRdb's copy keeps in-frame clones and lacks some. The sample carries about 60,000 clones, more than 85% recorded once. The rearrangement links TRBV19 to TRBJ1-5; 8 bases are a match to TRBD1. The receptor was derived from an adult with an advanced solid tumor such as melanoma, head and neck, liver or kidney cancer. Sample: CD4+ or CD8+ T cells sorted from blood, taken in a trial of the OX40 agonist ivuxolimab. The CDR3 coding sequence is TGTGCCAGTAGTGTAAGGACAGGGAATAATCAGCCCCAGCATTTT. Translated: CASSVRTGNNQPQHF.